This T cell receptor (beta chain) was sequenced during a study of blood T cell repertoires in COVID-19. Study-level information: Samples came from the United States, Italy and Spain, spanning acute and convalescent COVID-19. The analysed material was cDNA or gDNA that came from T cells, B-cell-depleted T cells, or PBMCs.

Repertoires were generated with immunoSEQ multiplex PCR, while TCRdb's copy carries only in-frame clones and drops some. In the table there are about 62,000 clones, roughly 92% of which are singletons. Material: peripheral blood. This receptor was taken from a human donor in a cohort sampled during active COVID-19.

The CDR3: CASSLTTGGGYGYTF. The DNA for the CDR3 is TGTGCCAGCAGCCTGACTACGGGGGGGGGCTATGGCTACACCTTC. The J gene is TRBJ1-2, the V gene TRBV7-2, with D perhaps matching TRBD1 (5 bases). The CDR3 is 15 amino acids. In germline, CDR1 is SGHTA, CDR2 FQGNSA. V shed 5 bases and J shed 4 bases, with 17 bases lying between them.